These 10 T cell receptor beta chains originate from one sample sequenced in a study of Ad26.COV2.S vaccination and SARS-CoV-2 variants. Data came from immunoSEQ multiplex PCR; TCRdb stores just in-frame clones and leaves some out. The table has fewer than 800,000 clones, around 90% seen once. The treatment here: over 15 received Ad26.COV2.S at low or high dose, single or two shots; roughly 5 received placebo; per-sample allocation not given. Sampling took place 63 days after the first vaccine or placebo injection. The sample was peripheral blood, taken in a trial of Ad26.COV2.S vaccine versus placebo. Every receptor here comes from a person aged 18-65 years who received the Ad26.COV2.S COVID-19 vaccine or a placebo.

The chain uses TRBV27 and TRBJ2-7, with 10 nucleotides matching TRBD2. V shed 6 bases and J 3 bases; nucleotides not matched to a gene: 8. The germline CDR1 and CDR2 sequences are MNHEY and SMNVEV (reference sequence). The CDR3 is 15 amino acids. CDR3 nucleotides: TGTGCCAGCAGCCTCTTAGCGGGAGGCTTCTACGAGCAGTACTTC. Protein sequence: CASSLLAGGFYEQYF.

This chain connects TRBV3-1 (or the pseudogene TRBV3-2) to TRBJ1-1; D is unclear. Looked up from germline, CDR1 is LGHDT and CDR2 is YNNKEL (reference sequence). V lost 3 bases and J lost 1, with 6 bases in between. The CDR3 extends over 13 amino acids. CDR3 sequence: CASSHSKNTEAFF. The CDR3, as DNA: TGTGCCAGCAGCCACAGCAAGAACACTGAAGCTTTCTTT.

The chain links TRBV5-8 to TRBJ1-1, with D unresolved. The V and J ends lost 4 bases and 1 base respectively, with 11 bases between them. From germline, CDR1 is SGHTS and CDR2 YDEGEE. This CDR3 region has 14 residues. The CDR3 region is CASSLEGGNTEAFF. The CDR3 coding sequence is TGTGCCAGCAGCCTCGAGGGAGGGAACACTGAAGCTTTCTTT.

CDR3 region: CATSSGQGTFSYNSPLHF. CDR3 nucleotide sequence: TGTGCCACCAGTTCGGGACAGGGAACATTCTCCTATAATTCACCCCTCCACTTT. The chain combines TRBV24-1 with TRBJ1-6; 9 positions agree with TRBD1. The V and J ends lost 6 bases and 0 bases, in that order; junction bases with no gene match: 8. The CDR3 totals 18 residues. CDR1 and CDR2 (germline): KGHDR, SFDVKD.

CDR3 nucleotide sequence: TGTGCCAGTAGTCTGCCCCGGACTACCGCCGATACGCAGTATTTT. The encoded protein is CASSLPRTTADTQYF. The chain joins TRBV19 to TRBJ2-3; D might be TRBD2 (6 bases). The V end was cut by 5 bases, the J end by 6 bases, with 18 bases between. Per germline, CDR1 LNHDA and CDR2 SQIVND (reference sequence). The length of the CDR3 is 15 residues. Looking up the rest from reference TRBV19 and TRBJ2-3 gives the full variable domain: DGGITQSPKYLFRKEGQNVTLSCEQNLNHDAMYWYRQDPGQGLRLIYYSQIVNDFQKGDIAEGYSVSREKKESFPLTVTSAQKNPTAFYLCASSLPRTTADTQYFGPGTRLTVL.

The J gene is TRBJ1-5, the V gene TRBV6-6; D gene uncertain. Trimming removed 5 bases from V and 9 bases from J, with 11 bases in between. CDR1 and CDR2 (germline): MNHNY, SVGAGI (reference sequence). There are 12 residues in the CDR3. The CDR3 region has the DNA TGTGCCAGCAGTACGTCAGGTCGGCCCCAGCATTTT. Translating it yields CASSTSGRPQHF.

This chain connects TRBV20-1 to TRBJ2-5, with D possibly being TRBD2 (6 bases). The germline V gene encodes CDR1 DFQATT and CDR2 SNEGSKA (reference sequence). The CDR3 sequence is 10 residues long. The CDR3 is CGAGGETQYF. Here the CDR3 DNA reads TGCGGGGCAGGAGGGGAGACCCAGTACTTC.

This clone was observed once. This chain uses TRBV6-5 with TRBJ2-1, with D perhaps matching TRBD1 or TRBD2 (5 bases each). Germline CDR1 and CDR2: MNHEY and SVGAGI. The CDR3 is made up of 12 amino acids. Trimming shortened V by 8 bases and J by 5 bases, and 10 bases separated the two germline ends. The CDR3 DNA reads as TGTGCCAGCCCGGGGCTACACAATGAGCAGTTCTTC. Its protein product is CASPGLHNEQFF.

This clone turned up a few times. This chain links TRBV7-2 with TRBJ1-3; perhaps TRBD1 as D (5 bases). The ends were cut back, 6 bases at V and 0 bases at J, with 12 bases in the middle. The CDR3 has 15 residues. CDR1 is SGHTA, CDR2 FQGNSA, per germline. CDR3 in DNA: TGTGCCAGCAGACTAAGGGGAGGCTCTGGAAACACCATATATTTT. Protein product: CASRLRGGSGNTIYF.

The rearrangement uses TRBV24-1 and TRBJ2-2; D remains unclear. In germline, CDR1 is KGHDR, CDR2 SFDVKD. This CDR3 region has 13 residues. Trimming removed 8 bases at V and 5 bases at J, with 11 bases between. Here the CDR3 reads CATKKTGTGELFF. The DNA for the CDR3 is TGTGCCACCAAGAAGACGGGTACCGGGGAGCTGTTTTTT.